This T cell receptor beta chain was recovered during a study of cytomegalovirus exposure and HLA in healthy donors. With respect to this clone: Its antigen is unidentified.

Primers: 60 Vbeta forward and 13 Jbeta reverse. Data came from immunoSEQ multiplex PCR; TCRdb stores just in-frame clones and leaves some out. The repertoire holds about 130,000 clones, 80% to 90% seen once, with more than 3.5% in the top ten. Regarding the study as a whole: Researchers reported from a later analysis that most CMV-associated TCR beta chains appeared HLA-restricted. Most subjects' HLA-A and HLA-B alleles were reportedly predicted from TCR beta sequences.

This CDR3 has 17 residues. Unmatched junction bases numbered 10, after V lost 4 bases and J lost 3 bases. Germline V gene lookup returns CDR1 SGHRS and CDR2 YFSETQ. This rearrangement joins TRBV5-1 to TRBJ1-4; 9 nucleotides match TRBD1. The sequenced material came from PBMCs. The clonotype comes from a woman between 40 and 50 years old in good health and CMV-seropositive. The CDR3 bases are TGCGCCAGCAGCCCGGGACAGGGAGGCTTCTCTAATGAAAAACTGTTTTTT. It codes for CASSPGQGGFSNEKLFF.